The text below deals with one T cell receptor (beta chain). Profiling relied on immunoSEQ multiplex PCR, and the TCRdb table lists in-frame clones only, not all of them. The sample lists over 60,000 clones, around 74% occurring once. The data were taken from a study of blood T cell repertoires in COVID-19. V dropped 10 bases and J dropped 5 bases, with 13 bases sitting between them. Germline values: CDR1 MNHEY, CDR2 SVGAGI. The CDR3 loop spans 12 amino acids. The TCR comes from a man between 60 and 70 years old with COVID-19, enrolled during active disease. The chain has TRBV6-5 and TRBJ2-3, with D perhaps matching TRBD1 (5 bases). The sample comprised peripheral blood. CDR3 loop: CATAPREDTQYF. The CDR3 DNA follows: TGTGCCACAGCTCCCAGGGAAGATACGCAGTATTTT.